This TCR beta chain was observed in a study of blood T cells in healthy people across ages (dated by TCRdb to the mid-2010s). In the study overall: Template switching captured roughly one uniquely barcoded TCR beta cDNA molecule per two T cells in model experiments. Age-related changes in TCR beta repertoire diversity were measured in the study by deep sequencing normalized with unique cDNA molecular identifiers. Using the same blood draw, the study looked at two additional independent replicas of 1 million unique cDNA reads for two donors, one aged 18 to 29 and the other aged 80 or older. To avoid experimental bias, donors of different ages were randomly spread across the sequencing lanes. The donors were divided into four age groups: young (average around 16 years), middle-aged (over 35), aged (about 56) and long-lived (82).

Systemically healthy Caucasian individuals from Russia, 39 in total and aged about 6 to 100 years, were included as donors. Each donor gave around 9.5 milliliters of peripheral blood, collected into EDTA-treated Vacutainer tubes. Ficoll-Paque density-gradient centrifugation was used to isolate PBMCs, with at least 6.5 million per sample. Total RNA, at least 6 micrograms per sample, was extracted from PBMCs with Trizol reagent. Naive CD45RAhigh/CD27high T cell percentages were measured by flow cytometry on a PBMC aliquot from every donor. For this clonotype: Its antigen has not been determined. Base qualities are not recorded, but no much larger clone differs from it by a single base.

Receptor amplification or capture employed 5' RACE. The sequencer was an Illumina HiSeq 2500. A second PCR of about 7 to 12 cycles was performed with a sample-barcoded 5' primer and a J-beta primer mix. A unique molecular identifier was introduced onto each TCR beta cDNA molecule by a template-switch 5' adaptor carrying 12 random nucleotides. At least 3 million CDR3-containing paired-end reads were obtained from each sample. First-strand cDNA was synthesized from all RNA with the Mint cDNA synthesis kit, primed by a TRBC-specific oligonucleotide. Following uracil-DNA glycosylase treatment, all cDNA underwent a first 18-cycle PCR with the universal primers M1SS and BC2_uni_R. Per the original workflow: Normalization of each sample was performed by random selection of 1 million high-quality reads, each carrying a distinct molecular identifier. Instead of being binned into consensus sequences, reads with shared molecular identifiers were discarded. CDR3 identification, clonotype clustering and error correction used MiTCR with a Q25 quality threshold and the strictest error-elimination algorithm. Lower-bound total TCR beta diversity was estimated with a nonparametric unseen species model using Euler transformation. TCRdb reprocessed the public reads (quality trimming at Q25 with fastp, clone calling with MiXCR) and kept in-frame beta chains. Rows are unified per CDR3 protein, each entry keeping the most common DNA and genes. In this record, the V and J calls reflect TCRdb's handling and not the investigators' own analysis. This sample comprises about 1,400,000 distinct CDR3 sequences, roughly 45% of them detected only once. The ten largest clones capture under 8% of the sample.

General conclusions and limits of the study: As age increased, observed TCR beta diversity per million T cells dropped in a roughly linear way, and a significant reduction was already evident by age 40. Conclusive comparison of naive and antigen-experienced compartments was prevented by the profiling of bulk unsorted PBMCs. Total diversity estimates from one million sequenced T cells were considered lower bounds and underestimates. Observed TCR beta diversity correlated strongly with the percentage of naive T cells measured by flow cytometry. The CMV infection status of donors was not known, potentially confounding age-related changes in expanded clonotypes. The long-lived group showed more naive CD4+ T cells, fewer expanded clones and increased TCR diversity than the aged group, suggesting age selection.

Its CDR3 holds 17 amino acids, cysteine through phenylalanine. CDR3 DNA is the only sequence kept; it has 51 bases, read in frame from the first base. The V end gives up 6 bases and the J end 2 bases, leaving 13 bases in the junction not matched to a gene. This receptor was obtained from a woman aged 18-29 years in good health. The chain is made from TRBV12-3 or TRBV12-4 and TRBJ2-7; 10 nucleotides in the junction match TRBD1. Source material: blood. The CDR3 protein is CASRTLADRGEAYEQYF. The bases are TGTGCCAGCAGGACCTTAGCGGACAGGGGGGAGGCCTACGAGCAGTACTTC.